Presented here are 7 T cell receptor beta chains from one specimen sequenced in a study of regulatory dendritic cells for organ transplantation. The protocol was immunoSEQ multiplex PCR, while the TCRdb copy is restricted to in-frame clones and leaves out a portion. This table has under 35,000 clones, 85% to 90% appearing once. Sequencing was performed on naive CD4+ T cells from blood. The subset was: CD45RA+ naive T cells. Source of these receptors: a human donor in good health.

The chain carries TRBV6-5 and TRBJ1-1; TRBD1 agrees at 7 bases. V gave up 4 bases and J gave up 5 bases; unmatched junction bases: 10. CDR3 size: 15 residues. CDR1 and CDR2 from the germline V gene are MNHEY and SVGAGI. Written as DNA, the CDR3 is TGTGCCAGCAGTTCTTTAGGGGGCGCGAGAACTGAAGCTTTCTTT. Translating gives CASSSLGGARTEAFF.

This chain links TRBV18 with TRBJ2-5; TRBD2 agrees at 9 bases. This CDR3 is 15 amino acids long. V was pared by 1 base and J by 5 bases, with 5 bases of the junction left unmatched. Per the germline V gene, CDR1 is KGHSH and CDR2 is LQKENI. For the CDR3, the DNA is TGTGCCAGCTCACCACTAGCGGGGGTGACGGAGACCCAGTACTTC. Amino acids: CASSPLAGVTETQYF.

The chain couples TRBV18 to TRBJ2-2, with TRBD2 matching 7 bases. Germline V lookup: CDR1 KGHSH, CDR2 LQKENI. The CDR3 contains 17 residues. Losses at the gene ends were 2 bases for V and 3 bases for J; bases not matched to a gene: 9. CDR3 sequence reads: CASSPRTSGGYTGELFF. CDR3 DNA: TGTGCCAGCTCACCAAGGACTAGTGGGGGTTACACCGGGGAGCTGTTTTTT.

This clone was detected a few times. This sequence joins TRBV19 and TRBJ1-6, with D uncertain. Germline CDR1 and CDR2: LNHDA and SQIVND (reference sequence). The CDR3 contains 16 residues. V lost 1 base and J lost 10, with 17 bases in between. The CDR3, as DNA: TGTGCCAGTAGTATAGTTAACAGCTTACGTCTCTCACCCCTCCACTTT. It encodes CASSIVNSLRLSPLHF.

J is TRBJ1-5 and V is TRBV9, with D unclear. V lost 2 bases and J lost 0, with 6 bases in between. The CDR3 sequence is 14 residues long. Germline-derived CDR1 and CDR2 are SGDLS and YYNGEE. CDR3 region: CASSVGNSNQPQHF. CDR3 DNA sequence: TGTGCCAGCAGCGTCGGGAATAGCAATCAGCCCCAGCATTTT.

The chain is built from TRBV5-1 and TRBJ1-6; weak D call: TRBD1 (6 bases). The CDR3 loop spans 16 amino acids. Trimming removed 0 bases at V and 14 bases at J, with 21 bases between. CDR1 is SGHRS and CDR2 is YFSETQ in the germline V gene. CDR3 sequence (DNA): TGCGCCAGCAGCTTGGGACAGGCCACCGATCGGTCGGCCCTCCACTTT. It translates to CASSLGQATDRSALHF.

V usage is TRBV11-2 and J usage is TRBJ2-5; 7 bases align to TRBD2. This CDR3 has 17 residues. The V segment lost 5 bases and the J segment 0 bases; nucleotides outside the gene matches: 12. Germline CDR1 and CDR2: SGHAT and FQNNGV. CDR3 sequence: CASSNPRGGTYQETQYF. The CDR3 DNA follows: TGTGCCAGCAGCAATCCTCGGGGAGGGACGTACCAAGAGACCCAGTACTTC.